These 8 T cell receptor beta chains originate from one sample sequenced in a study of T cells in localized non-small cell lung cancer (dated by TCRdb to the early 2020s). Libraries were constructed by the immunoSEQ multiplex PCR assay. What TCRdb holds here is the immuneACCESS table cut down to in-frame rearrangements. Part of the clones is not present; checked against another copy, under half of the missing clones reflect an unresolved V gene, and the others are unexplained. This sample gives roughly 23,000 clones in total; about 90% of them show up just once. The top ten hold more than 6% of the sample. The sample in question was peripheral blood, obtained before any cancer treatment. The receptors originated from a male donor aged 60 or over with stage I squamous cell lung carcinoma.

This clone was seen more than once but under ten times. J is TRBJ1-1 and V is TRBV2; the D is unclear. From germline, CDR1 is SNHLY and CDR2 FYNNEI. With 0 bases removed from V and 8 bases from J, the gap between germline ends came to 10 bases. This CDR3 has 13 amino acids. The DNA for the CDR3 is TGTGCCAGCAGTGAAGCGCGAGGACCCGAAGCTTTCTTT. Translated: CASSEARGPEAFF.

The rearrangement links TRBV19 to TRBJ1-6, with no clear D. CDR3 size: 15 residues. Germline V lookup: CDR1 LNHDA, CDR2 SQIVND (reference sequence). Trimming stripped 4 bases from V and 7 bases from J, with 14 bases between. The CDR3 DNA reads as TGTGCCAGTAGTACCACTTTCGAGGCGAATTCACCCCTCCACTTT. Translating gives CASSTTFEANSPLHF.

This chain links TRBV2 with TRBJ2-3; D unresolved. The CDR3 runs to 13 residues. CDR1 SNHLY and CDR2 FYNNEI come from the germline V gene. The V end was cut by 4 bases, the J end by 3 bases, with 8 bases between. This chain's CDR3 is CASSVRRTDTQYF. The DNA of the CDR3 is TGTGCCAGCAGTGTCAGGAGAACAGATACGCAGTATTTT.

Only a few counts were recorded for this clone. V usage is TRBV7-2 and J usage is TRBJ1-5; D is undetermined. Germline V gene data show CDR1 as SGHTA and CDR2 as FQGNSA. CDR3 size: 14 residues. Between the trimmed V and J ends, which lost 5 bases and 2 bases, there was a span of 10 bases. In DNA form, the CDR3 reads TGTGCCAGCAGCCCTTACAAAGGCAATCAGCCCCAGCATTTT. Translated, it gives CASSPYKGNQPQHF.

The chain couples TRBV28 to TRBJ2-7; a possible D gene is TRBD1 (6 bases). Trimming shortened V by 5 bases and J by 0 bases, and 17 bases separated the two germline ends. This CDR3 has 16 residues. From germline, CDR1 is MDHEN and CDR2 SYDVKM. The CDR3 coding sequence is TGTGCCAGCAGTGGAAGAAACAGGGCGGGCTCCTACGAGCAGTACTTC. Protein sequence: CASSGRNRAGSYEQYF.

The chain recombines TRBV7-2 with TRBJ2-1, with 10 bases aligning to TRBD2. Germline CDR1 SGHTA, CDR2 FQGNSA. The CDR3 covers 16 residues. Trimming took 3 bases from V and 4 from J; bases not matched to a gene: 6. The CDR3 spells CASSFPGLARYNEQFF. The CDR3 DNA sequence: TGTGCCAGCAGCTTCCCGGGACTAGCGAGGTACAATGAGCAGTTCTTC.

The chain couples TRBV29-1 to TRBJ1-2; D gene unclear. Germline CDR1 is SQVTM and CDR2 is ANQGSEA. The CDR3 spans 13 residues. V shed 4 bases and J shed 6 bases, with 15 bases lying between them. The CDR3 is CSVGARAGNGYTF. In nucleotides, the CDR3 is TGCAGCGTTGGGGCGAGGGCTGGGAATGGCTACACCTTC.

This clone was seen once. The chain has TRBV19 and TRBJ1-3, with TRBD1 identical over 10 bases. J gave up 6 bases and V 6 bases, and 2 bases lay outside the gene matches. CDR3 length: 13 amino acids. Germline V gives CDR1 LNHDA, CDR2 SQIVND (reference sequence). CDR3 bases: TGTGCCAGTAGAGGACAGGGGGAAAACACCATATATTTT. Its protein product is CASRGQGENTIYF.